The entry that follows covers one T cell receptor (beta chain) sequence. To make TCR beta libraries, researchers used iRepertoire HTBI primers and Arm-PCR of CDR3 regions. TCRdb passed the multiplex PCR reads through MiXCR, listing each CDR3 protein once. The table shows fewer than 550,000 distinct CDR3 sequences, with around 15% occurring only once. The data were obtained in a study of regulatory T cells in long-lasting Graves disease. The V gene lost 6 bases and the J gene lost 4 bases, with 11 bases spanning the gap. The CDR3 spans 13 residues. CDR1 is LNHDA and CDR2 is SQIVND in the germline V gene (reference sequence). Sample time point: newly diagnosed GD, antithyroid drugs for less than 3 months. RNA isolated from PBMCs was used to make the TCR library. These data were likewise used in another study, on T cells in Graves' hyperthyroidism and ophthalmopathy. According to that study: Researchers ran a first-round RT-PCR on the TCR CDR3 using the HTBI primer set. Most thyroid-expanded clonotypes above 0.001 were also found in blood.

The rearrangement links TRBV19 to TRBJ2-3; possibly TRBD2 for D (5 bases). This specimen consisted of peripheral blood mononuclear cells (PBMCs), obtained at new diagnosis, from a patient treated with antithyroid drugs. The receptor comes from a middle-aged woman with Graves disease. The CDR3 is CASSGIPSDTQYF. The CDR3 bases are TGTGCCAGTAGCGGGATCCCTTCAGATACGCAGTATTTT.